One and the same sample provided the 26 T cell receptor beta chains below, sequenced in a study of blood T cells in healthy people across ages. Through a sample-barcoded 5' primer and a J-beta primer mix, a second PCR was run for about 6 to 11 cycles. TCRdb passed the 5' RACE reads through MiXCR, listing each CDR3 protein once. The profile shows about 640,000 distinct CDR3 sequences, about 30% of them singletons. Sequencing was performed on blood. All receptors derive from a woman aged 80 or older in good health.

V and J are TRBV19 and TRBJ1-1; a weak D match, TRBD1 (5 bases). V lost 8 bases, J lost 1 base, and 11 bases lay in between. The germline V gene has CDR1 LNHDA and CDR2 SQIVND (reference sequence). This CDR3 comprises 13 residues. The CDR3 reads CASGARRNTEAFF. DNA of the CDR3: TGTGCCAGTGGGGCCAGGCGGAACACTGAAGCTTTCTTT.

The rearrangement uses TRBV21-1 and TRBJ1-1; the table's D call, TRBD1, has no DNA check behind it. TRBV21-1 is listed as a pseudogene. The CDR3 has 16 residues. CDR3 bases: TGTGCCAGCAGCACGTTCCTGTGGGGGCGTAAAACTGAAGCTTTCTTT. The encoded protein is CASSTFLWGRKTEAFF.

This clonotype was counted many times. V usage is TRBV7-9 and J usage is TRBJ2-7; 8 nucleotides align to TRBD1. Per germline, CDR1 SEHNR and CDR2 FQNEAQ (reference sequence). V gave up 9 bases and J gave up 5 bases; unmatched junction bases: 12. The CDR3 has 14 amino acids. CDR3 amino acids: CASEDRGMSDEQYF. CDR3 nucleotides: TGTGCCAGTGAAGACAGGGGAATGAGCGACGAGCAGTACTTC.

The chain carries TRBV10-3 and TRBJ2-3; D uncertain. Germline-derived CDR1 and CDR2 are ENHRY and SYGVKD. The CDR3 sequence is 15 residues long. V lost 0 bases and J lost 4, with 11 bases in between. DNA for the CDR3: TGTGCCATCAGTGAGTCCTGGACGGTGGCAGATACGCAGTATTTT. Its protein product is CAISESWTVADTQYF.

V gene TRBV7-3 combines with J gene TRBJ2-6; TRBD2 aligns across 7 bases. This CDR3 spans 16 amino acids. J gave up 2 bases and V 1 base, and 2 bases lay outside the gene matches. CDR1 is SGHTA and CDR2 is FQGTGA in the germline V gene. The CDR3 sequence: CASSLIAGAGANVLTF. CDR3 coding DNA: TGTGCCAGCAGCTTAATTGCGGGGGCTGGGGCCAACGTCCTGACTTTC.

The V gene is TRBV10-3, the J gene TRBJ1-1, with 9 positions matching TRBD1. This CDR3 has 15 residues. Trimming removed 4 bases from V and 0 bases from J; junction bases left unmatched: 3. Germline values: CDR1 ENHRY, CDR2 SYGVKD. This CDR3 reads CAISGGTGLNTEAFF. DNA for the CDR3: TGTGCCATCAGTGGGGGGACAGGGTTGAACACTGAAGCTTTCTTT.

This clonotype was picked up many times. The V and J genes are TRBV7-2 and TRBJ2-3; either TRBD1 or TRBD2 may fit D (5 bases each). Germline CDR1 and CDR2: SGHTA and FQGNSA. The CDR3 is 15 residues long. The V and J ends lost 7 bases and 4 bases respectively, with 18 bases between them. CDR3 protein: CASTPEGRGSDTQYF. The CDR3 region has the DNA TGTGCCAGCACCCCAGAGGGAAGGGGTTCAGATACGCAGTATTTT.

The V and J genes are TRBV2 and TRBJ1-4, with D uncertain. V lost 0 bases and J 8 bases, leaving 13 bases between the germline ends. CDR1 is SNHLY, CDR2 FYNNEI, per germline. The CDR3 spans 15 residues. This CDR3 reads CASSEAAALREKLFF. The CDR3 DNA reads TGTGCCAGCAGTGAAGCGGCAGCCCTGCGGGAAAAACTGTTTTTT. The full variable domain, completed using reference TRBV2 and TRBJ1-4, is EPEVTQTPSHQVTQMGQEVILRCVPISNHLYFYWYRQILGQKVEFLVSFYNNEISEKSEIFDDQFSVERPDGSNFTLKIRSTKLEDSAMYFCASSEAAALREKLFFGSGTQLSVL.

CDR3 protein: CASSITGPTEAFF. The CDR3 DNA follows: TGTGCCAGCAGCATAACCGGGCCAACTGAAGCTTTCTTT. The J gene is TRBJ1-1, the V gene TRBV7-8; the D is unclear. Germline CDR1 and CDR2: SGHVS and FQNEAQ. V was cut by 5 bases and J by 5 bases, with 12 bases left in between. CDR3 size: 13 residues.

This clonotype was seen more than once but under ten times. This chain links TRBV3-1 with TRBJ1-2; TRBD1 is a possible D gene (5 bases). The CDR3 is made up of 16 amino acids. V lost 0 bases and J lost 8, with 19 bases in between. CDR1 LGHDT and CDR2 YNNKEL come from the germline V gene (reference sequence). The CDR3 loop reads CASSQDSGRERQGYTF. The CDR3 nucleotides are TGTGCCAGCAGCCAAGATAGTGGCAGGGAAAGGCAAGGCTACACCTTC.

V gene TRBV30 combines with J gene TRBJ2-1; D is unclear. This CDR3 spans 15 amino acids. Germline V gene lookup returns CDR1 GTSNPN and CDR2 SVGIG (reference sequence). The V end lost 4 bases, the J end lost 0 bases, and 13 bases lay between the germline ends. The CDR3 reads CAWIGGGSSYNEQFF. CDR3 in DNA: TGTGCCTGGATAGGTGGCGGAAGCTCCTACAATGAGCAGTTCTTC.

Concerning this clonotype itself: At one of its ends the junction is not consistent with the germline gene, which may arise from a read error. The chain's CDR3 is CANSFLRDSNQPQHF. CDR3 DNA sequence: TGTGCCAACAGTTTTCTCAGGGATAGCAATCAGCCCCAGCATTTT. The chain recombines TRBV27 with TRBJ1-5, with D perhaps TRBD1 (5 bases). There are 15 residues in the CDR3. Germline V gene data show CDR1 as MNHEY and CDR2 as SMNVEV (reference sequence).

The rearrangement uses TRBV4-2 and TRBJ1-5, with 7 bases that match TRBD1. The trim removed 4 bases at V and 5 bases at J, leaving 8 bases unmatched. Per the germline V gene, CDR1 is LGHNA and CDR2 is YNFKEQ. This CDR3 is built from 15 residues. CDR3 loop: CASSREQGGYQPQHF. The CDR3 coding sequence is TGTGCCAGCAGCCGGGAGCAGGGGGGTTATCAGCCCCAGCATTTT.

The count of this clonotype is one. The chain couples TRBV5-1 to TRBJ2-1; D tentatively fits TRBD1 or TRBD2 (5 bases each). Germline values: CDR1 SGHRS, CDR2 YFSETQ. This CDR3 spans 14 amino acids. Trimming took off 5 bases at V and 8 bases at J, with 17 bases between the two ends. The CDR3 loop is CASRVGTATDEQFF. CDR3 nucleotides: TGCGCCAGCAGGGTCGGGACCGCCACGGATGAGCAGTTCTTC.

The rearrangement joins TRBV20-1 to TRBJ2-1, with 10 bases identical to TRBD2. The junction had 9 bases not matched to a gene; V was cut back by 2 bases and J by 2 bases. From germline, CDR1 is DFQATT and CDR2 SNEGSKA (reference sequence). The CDR3 consists of 17 residues. The CDR3 here is CSARTPTSGTAYNEQFF. The CDR3 DNA reads TGCAGTGCTAGAACCCCCACTAGCGGGACAGCCTACAATGAGCAGTTCTTC.

This clonotype came up many times. This sequence joins TRBV28 and TRBJ2-5; D is ambiguous. CDR3 length equals 14 residues. Trimming took off 4 bases at V and 5 bases at J, with 14 bases between the two ends. The V gene's germline CDR1 is MDHEN and CDR2 SYDVKM. The chain's CDR3 is CASSSPGPWETQYF. The DNA of the CDR3 is TGTGCCAGCAGTTCACCGGGCCCCTGGGAGACCCAGTACTTC.

This chain joins TRBV5-6 and TRBJ2-1; 7 bases line up with TRBD1. The CDR3 length is 15 residues. CDR1 and CDR2 (germline): SGHDT, YYEEEE. V gave up 2 bases and J gave up 10 bases; unmatched junction bases: 12. CDR3 region: CASSFLQGILDEQFF. The CDR3 coding sequence is TGTGCCAGCAGCTTTTTACAGGGGATCTTAGACGAGCAGTTCTTC.

This clonotype was observed at least ten times. The V call is TRBV10-3, the J call TRBJ1-5; possible D gene TRBD1, 5 bases. The CDR3 consists of 13 residues. Germline lookup yields CDR1 ENHRY and CDR2 SYGVKD. V was trimmed by 6 bases and J by 4 bases, leaving 10 bases between them. The CDR3 coding sequence is TGTGCCATCAGCGGGACCGATAATCAGCCCCAGCATTTT. Protein: CAISGTDNQPQHF.

A few counts support this clonotype. The chain links TRBV20-1 to TRBJ1-4, with D maybe TRBD1 (5 bases). This CDR3 has 13 residues. The V end was cut by 3 bases, the J end by 6 bases, with 11 bases between. Germline V gene lookup returns CDR1 DFQATT and CDR2 SNEGSKA (reference sequence). CDR3 region: CSASGGRDEKLFF. CDR3 nucleotides: TGCAGTGCTAGCGGGGGACGGGATGAAAAACTGTTTTTT.

The V and J genes are TRBV5-1 and TRBJ1-1; the D is unclear. Between the trimmed V and J ends, which lost 0 bases and 6 bases, there was a span of 9 bases. In germline, CDR1 is SGHRS, CDR2 YFSETQ. This CDR3 contains 13 residues. CDR3 region: CASSLDLIAEAFF. The CDR3 nucleotides are TGCGCCAGCAGCTTGGACTTGATAGCTGAAGCTTTCTTT.

There are many counts of this clonotype. The chain carries TRBV7-3 and TRBJ2-3; no clear D. CDR1 is SGHTA and CDR2 is FQGTGA in the germline V gene. The CDR3 has 14 amino acids. The V and J ends lost 3 bases and 2 bases respectively, with 9 bases between them. The CDR3 coding sequence is TGTGCCAGCAGCTTTGATGGGTCCACAGATACGCAGTATTTT. Translated, it gives CASSFDGSTDTQYF. The whole variable domain, remainder taken from reference TRBV7-3 and TRBJ2-3, is GAGVSQTPSNKVTEKGKYVELRCDPISGHTALYWYRQSLGQGPEFLIYFQGTGAADDSGLPNDRFFAVRPEGSVSTLKIQRTERGDSAVYLCASSFDGSTDTQYFGPGTRLTVL.

The sample holds many counts of this clonotype. The chain has TRBV20-1 and TRBJ2-1; D is unresolved. Trimming removed 3 bases at V and 0 bases at J, with 6 bases between. The CDR3 length is 13 residues. The V gene's germline CDR1 is DFQATT and CDR2 SNEGSKA (reference sequence). The CDR3: CSASWASYNEQFF. CDR3 bases: TGCAGTGCTAGTTGGGCCTCCTACAATGAGCAGTTCTTC.

CDR3 nucleotide sequence: TGCGCCAGCAGCTTCAGGACAGCCAGCACAGATACGCAGTATTTT. Amino acid sequence: CASSFRTASTDTQYF. The chain uses TRBV5-1 and TRBJ2-3; weak D call: TRBD1 (6 bases). The CDR3 length is 15 residues. Germline CDR1 reads SGHRS; CDR2 reads YFSETQ. Trimming took 2 bases from V and 0 from J, leaving 10 bases between them. The variable domain in full, completed from reference TRBV5-1 and TRBJ2-3, reads KAGVTQTPRYLIKTRGQQVTLSCSPISGHRSVSWYQQTPGQGLQFLFEYFSETQRNKGNFPGRFSGRQFSNSRSEMNVSTLELGDSALYLCASSFRTASTDTQYFGPGTRLTVL.

The chain uses TRBV6-5 and TRBJ1-5; no clear D gene. Per germline, CDR1 MNHEY and CDR2 SVGAGI. The V and J ends lost 10 bases and 2 bases respectively, with 6 bases between them. CDR3 size: 11 residues. CDR3 nucleotides: TGTGCCACCGGACGCAATCAGCCCCAGCATTTT. Translation gives CATGRNQPQHF.

This clonotype appeared many times. The rearrangement links TRBV7-2 to TRBJ1-5; D unclear. Trimming removed 5 bases at V and 4 bases at J, with 9 bases between. The CDR3 has 13 amino acids. CDR1 and CDR2 (germline): SGHTA, FQGNSA. In DNA form, the CDR3 reads TGTGCCAGCAGCCCCCGTTCAAATCAGCCCCAGCATTTT. As protein: CASSPRSNQPQHF.

In this sample, this clonotype turned up many times. This chain links TRBV4-3 with TRBJ1-1; maybe TRBD1 (6 bases). Deletions cut 4 bases from V and 1 base from J, with 10 bases between. The CDR3 runs 14 residues. The germline gives CDR1 LGHNA, CDR2 YSLEER. CDR3 coding DNA: TGCGCCAGCAGCCCCCAGGACAGGAACACTGAAGCTTTCTTT. Its translation: CASSPQDRNTEAFF.